The subject of this entry is one T cell receptor (beta chain). Its antigen is undetermined. The germline V and J ends were trimmed by 5 bases and 1 base, with 12 bases remaining between them. CDR3 length equals 14 residues. Germline-derived CDR1 and CDR2 are SGHRS and YFSETQ. One entry per CDR3 protein, called by TCRdb with MiXCR from the reads. The sample lists about 740,000 distinct CDR3 sequences, approximately 33% occurring once. These data come from a study of T cell repertoires in cytomegalovirus infection. Study-level background: Public TCR beta signature analysis indicated the presence of both CMV infection and matching HLA type.

Findings of the study overall: Across the ex vivo response, the dominant clonotypes were HLA-C-restricted CMV-specific TCR beta clonotypes. People with CMV and the relevant HLA were identified by cumulative public TCR beta family frequency.

Sample: cultured PBMCs, taken from culture after CMV antigen stimulation. The chain carries TRBV5-1 and TRBJ2-5; weak D call: TRBD2 (5 bases). The TCR originated in a human donor in good health (CMV status not recorded). Some clones in this sample may be carry-over from other donors' samples. The DNA of the CDR3 is TGCGCCAGCAGGGACTTAATAATCCAAGAGACCCAGTACTTC. It encodes CASRDLIIQETQYF. The entire variable domain, with the rest obtained from reference TRBV5-1 and TRBJ2-5, is as follows: KAGVTQTPRYLIKTRGQQVTLSCSPISGHRSVSWYQQTPGQGLQFLFEYFSETQRNKGNFPGRFSGRQFSNSRSEMNVSTLELGDSALYLCASRDLIIQETQYFGPGTRLLVL.